This TCR beta chain emerged from a study of graft-versus-host responses after intestinal transplantation. Study-level results: Some patients had graft-donor T cell macrochimerism. In their allografts, the ratios of graft-versus-host to host-versus-graft T cell clones were high. An association linked early post-transplant HvG declines with peak circulating GvH clone levels. Recipient marrow held GvH clones, some first seen in ileum or blood.

Assay: immunoSEQ multiplex PCR; the TCRdb copy retains only in-frame clones and omits some. Among more than 95,000 clones listed, about 90% were seen once. On this clone itself: Its matching antigen is unknown.

The CDR3 has 14 amino acids. Germline CDR1 is MNHNS and CDR2 is SASEGT. V was trimmed by 6 bases and J by 9 bases, leaving 18 bases between them. This clonotype originated in a human donor who received an intestinal transplant. The V call is TRBV6-1, the J call TRBJ2-1; a weak D match, TRBD1 (5 bases). This material consisted of unstimulated CD4+ T cells sorted from spleen or lymph node cells, taken before intestinal transplant. The CDR3 region has the DNA TGTGCCAGCAGCTTAAGGGTCCAGGGTACTGAGCAGTTCTTC. It codes for CASSLRVQGTEQFF.